These 27 T cell receptor beta chains originate from one sample sequenced in a study of cytomegalovirus exposure and HLA in healthy donors. Sequencing used immunoSEQ multiplex PCR; TCRdb keeps in-frame clones, though not all of them. The data show 35,000 to 40,000 clones, roughly 93% seen once. Sequences were obtained from PBMCs. These TCRs come from a young man in good health and CMV-seronegative.

By proportion, this clone is medium-sized. The chain recombines TRBV29-1 with TRBJ2-7, with no clear D. The CDR3 runs to 13 residues. CDR1 and CDR2 (germline): SQVTM, ANQGSEA. Deletions cut 6 bases from V and 3 bases from J, with 15 bases between. The CDR3 reads CSVPSGSSYEQYF. The CDR3 region has the DNA TGCAGCGTCCCCTCCGGGTCGAGCTACGAGCAGTACTTC.

This chain links TRBV9 with TRBJ2-6; tentatively, D is TRBD2 (5 bases). V shed 3 bases and J shed 2 bases, with 12 bases lying between them. Germline CDR1 reads SGDLS; CDR2 reads YYNGEE. There are 16 residues in the CDR3. CDR3 nucleotides: TGTGCCAGCAGCGCCTACACAGCGGCTGGGGCCAACGTCCTGACTTTC. It codes for CASSAYTAAGANVLTF.

The chain uses TRBV4-1 and TRBJ1-5; D is uncertain. The germline V and J ends were trimmed by 3 bases and 6 bases, with 15 bases remaining between them. The germline V gene has CDR1 MGHRA and CDR2 YSYEKL. This CDR3 comprises 15 residues. The CDR3 loop reads CASSQELGGFQPQHF. For the CDR3, the DNA is TGCGCCAGCAGCCAGGAATTAGGAGGGTTTCAGCCCCAGCATTTT.

J is TRBJ2-4 and V is TRBV13, with 7 bases fitting TRBD2. V was pared by 7 bases and J by 3 bases, with 6 bases of the junction left unmatched. CDR1 is PRHDT, CDR2 FYEKMQ, per germline (reference sequence). The CDR3 is made up of 14 amino acids. The CDR3 nucleotides read TGTGCCAGCACGGGAGGTTTGGGCAAAAACATTCAGTACTTC. Residues: CASTGGLGKNIQYF.

This chain joins TRBV18 and TRBJ2-5; 9 nucleotides line up with TRBD1. The CDR3 totals 16 residues. Germline values: CDR1 KGHSH, CDR2 LQKENI. Trimming took 5 bases from V and 4 from J; bases not matched to a gene: 11. Here the CDR3 DNA reads TGTGCCAGCTCAGAGCTGGGACAGGGAAGAGGAGAGACCCAGTACTTC. It yields the protein CASSELGQGRGETQYF.

V is TRBV13 and J is TRBJ1-2; D perhaps matches TRBD1 (5 bases). CDR1 is PRHDT, CDR2 FYEKMQ, per germline (reference sequence). CDR3 length: 14 residues. Trimming took 5 bases from V and 4 from J, leaving 14 bases between them. The CDR3 DNA reads as TGTGCCAGCAGCCCAGGGATTGTGAGCTATGGCTACACCTTC. Translation gives CASSPGIVSYGYTF.

CDR3 coding DNA: TGTGCCAGCAGCTTACAACTTAACTACAATGAGCAGTTCTTC. Translated, it gives CASSLQLNYNEQFF. The chain is built from TRBV7-3 and TRBJ2-1; D is ambiguous. CDR1 SGHTA and CDR2 FQGTGA come from the germline V gene. The CDR3 consists of 14 residues. V was trimmed by 2 bases and J by 3 bases, leaving 8 bases between them. Full variable domain (outside the CDR3, taken from reference TRBV7-3 and TRBJ2-1): GAGVSQTPSNKVTEKGKYVELRCDPISGHTALYWYRQSLGQGPEFLIYFQGTGAADDSGLPNDRFFAVRPEGSVSTLKIQRTERGDSAVYLCASSLQLNYNEQFFGPGTRLTVL.

The genes are TRBV11-2 and TRBJ2-2, with 12 bases that match TRBD2. CDR3 length: 19 amino acids. Trimming cost V 5 bases and J 6 bases; bases outside gene matches: 16. Germline CDR1 is SGHAT and CDR2 is FQNNGV. CDR3 nucleotides: TGTGCCAGCAGCCATACCCGGCTAGCGGGGGGGCGGGTCGCCGGGGAGCTGTTTTTT. This codes for CASSHTRLAGGRVAGELFF.

V usage is TRBV28 and J usage is TRBJ2-1; no firm D call. The CDR3 covers 15 residues. V was trimmed by 2 bases and J by 0 bases, leaving 8 bases between them. Germline values: CDR1 MDHEN, CDR2 SYDVKM. CDR3 DNA sequence: TGTGCCAGCAGTTTAACCGTTAGCTCCTACAATGAGCAGTTCTTC. As protein: CASSLTVSSYNEQFF.

J is TRBJ2-3 and V is TRBV7-3; no definite D call. Germline V CDR1 and CDR2: SGHTA, FQGTGA. The CDR3 has 12 residues. V was cut by 1 base and J by 6 bases, with 5 bases left in between. The CDR3 region has the DNA TGTGCCAGCAGCTTAAACCAGGATACGCAGTATTTT. It translates to CASSLNQDTQYF. The variable domain in full, completed from reference TRBV7-3 and TRBJ2-3, reads GAGVSQTPSNKVTEKGKYVELRCDPISGHTALYWYRQSLGQGPEFLIYFQGTGAADDSGLPNDRFFAVRPEGSVSTLKIQRTERGDSAVYLCASSLNQDTQYFGPGTRLTVL.

J is TRBJ1-1 and V is TRBV5-5, with 8 nucleotides matching TRBD1. Germline V gene sequence: CDR1 SGHKS, CDR2 YYEKEE (reference sequence). CDR3 length equals 14 residues. J gave up 3 bases and V 4 bases, and 5 bases lay outside the gene matches. The CDR3 DNA sequence: TGTGCCAGCAGCGGACAGGGAGTGTACACTGAAGCTTTCTTT. Its translation is CASSGQGVYTEAFF.

The chain recombines TRBV27 with TRBJ1-4; the match to TRBD1 covers 7 bases. J lost 7 bases, V lost 5 bases, and 7 bases had no gene match. Germline assignment: CDR1 MNHEY and CDR2 SMNVEV (reference sequence). The CDR3 is 14 amino acids. CDR3 in amino acids: CASSVAGQPEKLFF. The CDR3 coding sequence is TGTGCCAGCAGTGTAGCGGGACAGCCTGAAAAACTGTTTTTT. The variable domain in full, completed from reference TRBV27 and TRBJ1-4, reads EAQVTQNPRYLITVTGKKLTVTCSQNMNHEYMSWYRQDPGLGLRQIYYSMNVEVTDKGDVPEGYKVSRKEKRNFPLILESPSPNQTSLYFCASSVAGQPEKLFFGSGTQLSVL.

The chain has TRBV25-1 and TRBJ2-1, with 9 bases that match TRBD2. The CDR3 is 16 amino acids. CDR1 is MGHDK, CDR2 SYGVNS, per germline. Trimming cost V 7 bases and J 7 bases; bases outside gene matches: 14. The CDR3 sequence: CASKGIGLAGKNEQFF. CDR3 coding DNA: TGTGCCAGCAAGGGTATCGGCCTAGCGGGAAAAAATGAGCAGTTCTTC.

This clone was found a few times. The chain links TRBV27 to TRBJ2-7; TRBD1 matches 7 bases. This CDR3 region has 13 residues. Germline V gene lookup returns CDR1 MNHEY and CDR2 SMNVEV (reference sequence). Germline trimming cut 7 bases from V and 2 bases from J; bases unmatched to any gene: 5. The CDR3: CASTPGGPYEQYF. In nucleotides, the CDR3 is TGTGCCAGCACCCCAGGGGGTCCCTACGAGCAGTACTTC.

The chain is built from TRBV2 and TRBJ2-5; a weak D match, TRBD1 (6 bases). The germline V and J ends were trimmed by 4 bases and 3 bases, with 12 bases remaining between them. Germline-derived CDR1 and CDR2 are SNHLY and FYNNEI. The CDR3 spans 14 residues. The CDR3 region has the DNA TGTGCCAGCAGTGGGTGGGCAGGGGAAGAGACCCAGTACTTC. It is translated as CASSGWAGEETQYF.

This clone was seen a handful of times. One junction end disagrees with the germline gene, perhaps due to a read error. This chain connects TRBV6-1 to TRBJ2-7, with a tentative D call TRBD2 (6 bases). This CDR3 has 15 residues. The germline V gene encodes CDR1 MNHNS and CDR2 SASEGT. DNA for the CDR3: TGTGCCAGCAGGGAAGGTGTGGGGGGTTATCACGAGCAGTACTTC. It yields the protein CASREGVGGYHEQYF.

The rearrangement uses TRBV2 and TRBJ2-1; 7 bases match TRBD2. CDR1 is SNHLY, CDR2 FYNNEI, per germline. CDR3 length: 13 residues. J gave up 8 bases and V 8 bases, and 9 bases lay outside the gene matches. The CDR3 region has the DNA TGTGCCAGCTTGGGTTTTAGCGGGTATGAGCAGTTCTTC. As protein: CASLGFSGYEQFF.

Of note for this clone: The junction differs from germline at one of its ends, possibly a read error. This chain uses TRBV20-1 with TRBJ1-1; 9 bases are a match to TRBD1. This CDR3 is 10 amino acids long. From germline, CDR1 is DFQATT and CDR2 SNEGSKA (reference sequence). The CDR3 spells CSATATGTGF. The CDR3 DNA is TGCAGTGCGACCGCAACCGGGACAGGGTTT.

Only one count was recorded for this clone. The CDR3 nucleotides are TGTGCCAGCAGCTTGGGCCTGGCTTACACTGAAGCTTTCTTT. Translating it yields CASSLGLAYTEAFF. The chain employs TRBV5-4 and TRBJ1-1; D is unclear. This CDR3 is built from 14 residues. The V gene lost 0 bases and the J gene lost 3 bases, with 9 bases spanning the gap. CDR1 and CDR2 from the germline V gene are SGHNT and YYREEE (reference sequence).

This clone was counted a few times. V is TRBV15 and J is TRBJ2-1; 8 positions match TRBD2. The V segment lost 3 bases and the J segment 9 bases; nucleotides outside the gene matches: 7. Germline V gives CDR1 LNHNV, CDR2 YYDKDF (reference sequence). This CDR3 is 14 amino acids long. CDR3 nucleotide sequence: TGTGCCACCAGCAGCTCGGGAGGGGTCCCTGAGCAGTTCTTC. The encoded protein is CATSSSGGVPEQFF.

The chain has TRBV2 and TRBJ1-2, with D maybe TRBD1 (5 bases). Trimming left V 4 bases short and J 5 bases short, with 8 bases between. The length of the CDR3 is 12 residues. Germline CDR1 SNHLY, CDR2 FYNNEI. The CDR3: CASSGQNYGYTF. The CDR3 nucleotides read TGTGCCAGCAGTGGACAGAATTATGGCTACACCTTC.

The CDR3 spells CASSERQGVYGYTF. Written as DNA, the CDR3 is TGTGCCAGCAGTGAACGGCAGGGGGTGTATGGCTACACCTTC. J is TRBJ1-2 and V is TRBV2; 7 bases are shared with TRBD1. Germline V gene lookup returns CDR1 SNHLY and CDR2 FYNNEI. The CDR3 length is 14 residues. The ends lost 2 bases at V and 5 bases at J; junction bases unmatched: 5.

The chain links TRBV2 to TRBJ2-1; maybe TRBD2 (5 bases). Germline CDR1 SNHLY, CDR2 FYNNEI. Trimming removed 6 bases from V and 9 bases from J, with 21 bases in between. CDR3 length: 15 amino acids. The CDR3 loop is CASSQEGISSTEQFF. The DNA for the CDR3 is TGTGCCAGCAGCCAGGAAGGAATTTCTAGCACTGAGCAGTTCTTC.

This sequence joins TRBV9 and TRBJ2-7; 9 positions agree with TRBD2. After removal of 0 bases from V and 3 bases from J, the junction contained 1 base not matched to a gene. The CDR3 sequence is 14 residues long. Germline loops: CDR1 SGDLS, CDR2 YYNGEE. CDR3 residues: CASSVGGGGYEQYF. DNA for the CDR3: TGTGCCAGCAGCGTAGGCGGGGGGGGCTACGAGCAGTACTTC.

V usage is TRBV6-6 and J usage is TRBJ2-2; D unresolved. This CDR3 has 13 amino acids. CDR1 and CDR2 (germline): MNHNY, SVGAGI (reference sequence). Trimming took off 7 bases at V and 3 bases at J, with 9 bases between the two ends. The CDR3 DNA follows: TGTGCCAGCAAAGACTCTTACACCGGGGAGCTGTTTTTT. Its translation: CASKDSYTGELFF.

The chain uses TRBV6-7 and TRBJ2-4, with 9 bases identical to TRBD2. TRBV6-7 carries the ORF label, with uncertain function. CDR3 length: 18 amino acids. The V and J ends lost 0 bases and 2 bases, in that order; junction bases with no gene match: 8. CDR3 nucleotide sequence: TGTGCCAGCAGTTACTCGAGCGGGGGGAGATTCTCCAAAAACATTCAGTACTTC. It specifies CASSYSSGGRFSKNIQYF.

The rearrangement joins TRBV7-9 to TRBJ2-6, with a tentative D call TRBD1 (5 bases). The germline V and J ends were trimmed by 5 bases and 1 base, with 6 bases remaining between them. The germline gives CDR1 SEHNR, CDR2 FQNEAQ (reference sequence). This CDR3 has 14 residues. The CDR3 DNA sequence: TGTGCCAGCAGCGACAGATCTGGGGCCAACGTCCTGACTTTC. Translating gives CASSDRSGANVLTF.